This is a list of T cell receptor beta chains from one sample in a study of PD-1 blockade in mismatch repair-deficient tumors. Here immunoSEQ multiplex PCR was the method, and the copy in TCRdb shows in-frame clones only, minus some. The data show roughly 15,000 clones, around 87% seen once. Their antigens remain unidentified. The material sequenced was cells cultured in vitro, taken from a patient treated with pembrolizumab. The receptors here all came from an adult with mismatch repair-deficient cancer. The CDR3 runs from the conserved cysteine through the conserved F or W. The order of the fields is clone size, J gene, D gene, V gene, CDR3 DNA, CDR3 protein. D genes are given only for firm matches. Clone size, where shown, is once, few, many, or a class for clones that have expanded.

.	TRBJ2-3	.	TRBV29-1	TGCAGCGTTGAAGATCCCTTTAGGGGTTCTGCAGATACGCAGTATTTT	CSVEDPFRGSADTQYF
.	TRBJ2-7	.	TRBV29-1	TGCAGCGTTGAAGGGAGAAACTACGAGCAGTACTTC	CSVEGRNYEQYF
.	TRBJ2-2	.	TRBV5-1	TGCGCCAGCAGCTTAGGGCGGCAGTACACCGGGGAGCTGTTTTTT	CASSLGRQYTGELFF
.	TRBJ2-7	.	TRBV11-3	TGTGCCAGCAGCTTGGACCCCTACGAGCAGTACTTC	CASSLDPYEQYF
.	TRBJ2-3	TRBD2	TRBV7-3	TGTGCCAGCAGCTTTGGCCTAGCGGGAGGGGCAGATACGCAGTATTTT	CASSFGLAGGADTQYF
.	TRBJ2-1	TRBD2	TRBV28	TGTGCCAGCAGCAGCTTCCTAGCGGGAGGGCCCTACAATGAGCAGTTCTTC	CASSSFLAGGPYNEQFF
.	TRBJ2-2	TRBD2	TRBV9	TGTGCCAGCACCCGGACTAGCGCCTACACCGGGGAGCTGTTTTTT	CASTRTSAYTGELFF
.	TRBJ2-1	.	TRBV27	TGTGCCATCATACAGGTTGGATACAATGAGCAGTTCTTC	CAIIQVGYNEQFF
.	TRBJ1-6	TRBD1	TRBV13	TGTGCCAGCAGCGTACCTGGGACAGGGGGCGATTCACCCCTCCACTTT	CASSVPGTGGDSPLHF
.	TRBJ1-5	TRBD1	TRBV28	TGTGCCAGCAGTTTATGGGGACAGGGCAGTCAGCCCCAGCATTTT	CASSLWGQGSQPQHF
.	TRBJ2-5	.	TRBV30	TGTGCCTGGAACCCAGACCAGATCCAAGAGACCCAGTACTTC	CAWNPDQIQETQYF
.	TRBJ1-5	.	TRBV21-1	TGTGCCAGCAGCAAAGCAGGGGGGGGTCAGCCCCAGCATTTT	CASSKAGGGQPQHF
.	TRBJ2-7	.	TRBV6-9	TGTGCCAGCAGTTATAAATTGGGGGGCGAGCAGTACTTC	CASSYKLGGEQYF
.	TRBJ1-1	.	TRBV30	TGTGCCTGGACTCGGGGAATGAACACTGAAGCTTTCTTT	CAWTRGMNTEAFF
.	TRBJ1-2	.	TRBV18	TGTGCCAGCTCACCGATAGATGCAGGGGACTATGGCTACACCTTC	CASSPIDAGDYGYTF
.	TRBJ2-7	.	TRBV9	TGTGCCAGCAGCGTAGGAGTTGGGTCCTACGAGCAGTACTTC	CASSVGVGSYEQYF
.	TRBJ1-2	.	TRBV11-2	TGTGCCAGCAGCTCAAGATTGACAGGATCCTCCTATGGCTACACCTTC	CASSSRLTGSSYGYTF
.	TRBJ2-3	TRBD2	TRBV7-8	TGTGCCAGCAGCCGCCCTGGCGCGGGACTAACAGATACGCAGTATTTT	CASSRPGAGLTDTQYF
.	TRBJ2-1	.	TRBV29-1	TGCAGCGCCAGGGCGTCCTACAATGAGCAGTTCTTC	CSARASYNEQFF
few	TRBJ1-4	.	TRBV27	TGTGCCAGCAGTTGGGGCAAGGGGAGTGAAAAACTGTTTTTT	CASSWGKGSEKLFF
.	TRBJ1-2	.	TRBV30	TGTGCCTGGAGTGTAAATTCCTATGGCTACACCTTC	CAWSVNSYGYTF
.	TRBJ2-1	TRBD2	TRBV6-5	TGTGCCAGCAGTTACTCGGGCGGGGGTGCCTACAATGAGCAGTTCTTC	CASSYSGGGAYNEQFF
.	TRBJ2-3	TRBD2	TRBV7-8	TGTGCCAGCAGCCATAGCGGGAGCGCAGATACGCAGTATTTT	CASSHSGSADTQYF
.	TRBJ1-3	.	TRBV7-2	TGTGCCAGCAGCTTTCAGTGGGGAACTGGAAACACCATATATTTT	CASSFQWGTGNTIYF
.	TRBJ1-2	TRBD1	TRBV7-8	TGTGCCAGCAGCAGAACAGGGGGAAACTATGGCTACACCTTC	CASSRTGGNYGYTF
.	TRBJ2-7	TRBD2	TRBV19	TGTGCCAGTAGCCGGTGGGAGGGGAGCTCCTACGAGCAGTACTTC	CASSRWEGSSYEQYF
.	TRBJ1-2	TRBD1	TRBV5-1	TGCGCCAGCAGCACGGGACAGGGGGCTCATGGCTACACCTTC	CASSTGQGAHGYTF
.	TRBJ1-1	TRBD1	TRBV18	TGTGCCAGCTCACTAACCGGGACAGGGGGCACGGACACTGAAGCTTTCTTT	CASSLTGTGGTDTEAFF
.	TRBJ2-7	TRBD2	TRBV27	TGTGCCAGCAGTTCCCGAAGACTAGCGGGAGTCGAGCAGTACTTC	CASSSRRLAGVEQYF
few	TRBJ2-1	.	TRBV11-2	TGTGCCAGCAGCTTCACACGGCATCGGGGGAATGAGCAGTTCTTC	CASSFTRHRGNEQFF
.	TRBJ1-5	TRBD1	TRBV18	TGTGCCAGCTCACCCAGTGGGGCAGGGGGCGATCAGCCCCAGCATTTT	CASSPSGAGGDQPQHF
.	TRBJ2-1	.	TRBV5-1	TGCGCCAGCAGCTTGATCCCGGGAGTGGCTTACAATGAGCAGTTCTTC	CASSLIPGVAYNEQFF
.	TRBJ2-1	TRBD2	TRBV10-3	TGTGCCATCAGTGAACTGGGGACTAGCGGTTTCTACAATGAGCAGTTCTTC	CAISELGTSGFYNEQFF
.	TRBJ2-7	TRBD1	TRBV7-6	TGTGCCAGCAGCTGGGGCAGGGGGTACGAGCAGTACTTC	CASSWGRGYEQYF
.	TRBJ1-1	TRBD1	TRBV7-3	TGTGCCAGCAGTGACAGGGGTTTGGCCACTGAAGCTTTCTTT	CASSDRGLATEAFF